The clone carrying this T cell receptor beta chain was recorded many times. This sample was taken from a study of molecular identifiers for immune sequencing clone quantification. Via MiXCR, TCRdb re-called the PCR reads, giving one row per CDR3 protein. Here the sample spans about 70,000 distinct CDR3 sequences, around 20% being singletons. Germline V gene lookup returns CDR1 SEHNR and CDR2 FQNEAQ (reference sequence). The CDR3 is made up of 15 amino acids. V was shortened by 4 bases and J by 5 bases, with 15 bases between the two germline ends. Sample: naive CD8+ T cells from blood, with Jurkat cell RNA spiked in. Sample subset: FACS-sorted CD8+CD4-CCR7+CD45RA+ naive T cells. The genes are TRBV7-9 and TRBJ2-1, with a weak D call TRBD1 (7 bases). The TCR originated in a human donor in good health. Some libraries in this study had Jurkat cell RNA spiked in. CDR3 in amino acids: CASSSEQGGDNEQFF. The CDR3 DNA reads TGTGCCAGCAGCTCCGAGCAGGGGGGCGACAATGAGCAGTTCTTC.